The rows below give T cell receptor beta chains drawn from one sample of a study of cytomegalovirus exposure and HLA in healthy donors. Profiled with immunoSEQ multiplex PCR; TCRdb holds only in-frame clones, not every one. The table includes about 180,000 clones, roughly 70% detected once. What was sequenced was PBMCs. These receptors all stem from a male donor in good health and CMV-seronegative. The CDR3 runs from the conserved cysteine through the conserved F or W. D genes are given only for firm matches. Clone size is given for some rows only: seen once, a few or many times, or a class if the clone is expanded.

D gene: TRBD2; J gene: TRBJ2-1; V gene: TRBV7-9; clone size: .; CDR3 protein: CASSSWGGFDEQFF; CDR3 DNA: TGTGCCAGCAGCTCCTGGGGGGGATTTGATGAGCAGTTCTTC
D gene: TRBD1; J gene: TRBJ2-1; V gene: TRBV7-9; clone size: .; CDR3 protein: CASSLSSGGTGNSYNEQFF; CDR3 DNA: TGTGCCAGCAGCTTAAGTTCTGGAGGGACAGGGAACTCCTACAATGAGCAGTTCTTC
D gene: .; J gene: TRBJ2-7; V gene: TRBV19; clone size: .; CDR3 protein: CASSIGRGFLGEQYF; CDR3 DNA: TGTGCCAGTAGTATAGGACGGGGGTTCCTAGGCGAGCAGTACTTC
D gene: .; J gene: TRBJ2-3; V gene: TRBV28; clone size: .; CDR3 protein: CASSFMRSTDTQYF; CDR3 DNA: TGTGCCAGCAGTTTCATGAGGAGCACAGATACGCAGTATTTT
D gene: TRBD1; J gene: TRBJ1-6; V gene: TRBV7-2; clone size: .; CDR3 protein: CASSPRTGGVRSPLHF; CDR3 DNA: TGTGCCAGCAGCCCGCGGACAGGGGGCGTTCGTTCACCCCTCCACTTT
D gene: .; J gene: TRBJ2-7; V gene: TRBV7-9; clone size: .; CDR3 protein: CASSLEGSSYEQYF; CDR3 DNA: TGTGCCAGCAGCTTAGAAGGGAGCTCCTACGAGCAGTACTTC
D gene: .; J gene: TRBJ2-3; V gene: TRBV9; clone size: .; CDR3 protein: CASSPLRWSHSTDTQYF; CDR3 DNA: TGTGCCAGCAGCCCTCTCCGGTGGAGTCATAGCACAGATACGCAGTATTTT
D gene: TRBD1; J gene: TRBJ1-5; V gene: TRBV6-5; clone size: .; CDR3 protein: CASSRFQGADQPQHF; CDR3 DNA: TGTGCCAGCAGCCGCTTTCAGGGGGCCGATCAGCCCCAGCATTTT
D gene: TRBD1; J gene: TRBJ1-2; V gene: TRBV6-6; clone size: .; CDR3 protein: CASSYSPTGPNGYTF; CDR3 DNA: TGTGCCAGCAGTTACTCGCCGACAGGGCCCAACGGCTACACCTTC
D gene: .; J gene: TRBJ2-7; V gene: TRBV7-9; clone size: .; CDR3 protein: CSSSLAGGGPYEQYF; CDR3 DNA: TGTTCCAGCAGCTTAGCCGGTGGGGGCCCCTACGAGCAGTACTTC
D gene: TRBD1; J gene: TRBJ1-5; V gene: TRBV6-5; clone size: .; CDR3 protein: CASSYSGQGNQPQHF; CDR3 DNA: TGTGCCAGCAGTTATTCTGGACAGGGGAATCAGCCCCAGCATTTT
D gene: .; J gene: TRBJ1-5; V gene: TRBV6-5; clone size: once; CDR3 protein: CASSFPGQPQHF; CDR3 DNA: TGTGCCAGCAGTTTCCCGGGACAGCCCCAGCATTTT
D gene: TRBD1; J gene: TRBJ1-2; V gene: TRBV10-2; clone size: .; CDR3 protein: CASIPRVGQAARDINYGYTF; CDR3 DNA: TGCGCCAGCATTCCACGCGTTGGACAGGCCGCAAGGGATATTAACTATGGCTACACCTTC
D gene: .; J gene: TRBJ1-1; V gene: TRBV6-1; clone size: .; CDR3 protein: CATGIAGTEAFF; CDR3 DNA: TGTGCCACAGGGATCGCGGGGACTGAAGCTTTCTTT
D gene: .; J gene: TRBJ2-3; V gene: TRBV7-3; clone size: .; CDR3 protein: CASSLQGLSTDTQYF; CDR3 DNA: TGTGCCAGCAGCTTACAGGGGCTGAGCACAGATACGCAGTATTTT
D gene: .; J gene: TRBJ2-7; V gene: TRBV28; clone size: .; CDR3 protein: CASRPGGNSYEQYF; CDR3 DNA: TGTGCCAGCAGGCCAGGGGGGAATTCCTACGAGCAGTACTTC
D gene: TRBD2; J gene: TRBJ2-7; V gene: TRBV9; clone size: .; CDR3 protein: CASSGVAGTRTYEQYF; CDR3 DNA: TGTGCCAGCAGCGGGGTAGCGGGGACGAGGACCTACGAGCAGTACTTC
D gene: .; J gene: TRBJ2-3; V gene: TRBV11-2; clone size: .; CDR3 protein: CASSPVTDTQYF; CDR3 DNA: TGTGCCAGCAGCCCCGTGACAGATACGCAGTATTTT
D gene: .; J gene: TRBJ1-5; V gene: TRBV6-5; clone size: .; CDR3 protein: CASSGQYHQPQHF; CDR3 DNA: TGTGCCAGCTCAGGACAGTATCATCAGCCCCAGCATTTT
D gene: TRBD1; J gene: TRBJ2-7; V gene: TRBV6-6; clone size: .; CDR3 protein: CATNPGTGPYEQYF; CDR3 DNA: TGTGCCACGAACCCCGGGACAGGGCCCTACGAGCAGTACTTC
D gene: .; J gene: TRBJ1-3; V gene: TRBV28; clone size: .; CDR3 protein: CASSFQVSGNTIYF; CDR3 DNA: TGTGCCAGCAGTTTCCAGGTCTCTGGAAACACCATATATTTT
D gene: .; J gene: TRBJ1-5; V gene: TRBV4-1; clone size: .; CDR3 protein: CASSQGPVRQPQHF; CDR3 DNA: TGCGCCAGCAGCCAAGGGCCAGTGCGGCAGCCCCAGCATTTT
D gene: TRBD1; J gene: TRBJ1-2; V gene: TRBV28; clone size: .; CDR3 protein: CASSSGQGNLYGYTF; CDR3 DNA: TGTGCCAGCAGTTCTGGACAGGGGAACCTCTATGGCTACACCTTC
D gene: .; J gene: TRBJ1-5; V gene: TRBV30; clone size: .; CDR3 protein: CAWSVQTYNQPQHF; CDR3 DNA: TGTGCCTGGAGTGTACAGACGTACAATCAGCCCCAGCATTTT
D gene: .; J gene: TRBJ1-1; V gene: TRBV30; clone size: .; CDR3 protein: CAWSKVRYTEAFF; CDR3 DNA: TGTGCCTGGAGTAAAGTCCGGTACACTGAAGCTTTCTTT
D gene: .; J gene: TRBJ2-1; V gene: TRBV6-5; clone size: .; CDR3 protein: CASSPGGASYNEQFF; CDR3 DNA: TGTGCCAGCAGTCCCGGCGGGGCCTCCTACAATGAGCAGTTCTTC
D gene: .; J gene: TRBJ2-5; V gene: TRBV4-1; clone size: .; CDR3 protein: CASSQAGYVETQYF; CDR3 DNA: TGCGCCAGCAGCCAAGCAGGGTATGTGGAGACCCAGTACTTC
D gene: .; J gene: TRBJ2-1; V gene: TRBV4-1; clone size: .; CDR3 protein: CASSQGLYNEQFF; CDR3 DNA: TGCGCCAGCAGCCAAGGACTCTACAATGAGCAGTTCTTC
D gene: TRBD1; J gene: TRBJ1-3; V gene: TRBV6-1; clone size: .; CDR3 protein: CASRGTGTGNTIYF; CDR3 DNA: TGTGCCAGCAGGGGGACAGGGACTGGAAACACCATATATTTT
D gene: TRBD2; J gene: TRBJ2-7; V gene: TRBV19; clone size: few; CDR3 protein: CASSIGSGGRTTTYEQYF; CDR3 DNA: TGTGCCAGTAGTATTGGTTCTGGCGGGAGGACTACCACCTACGAGCAGTACTTC
D gene: .; J gene: TRBJ2-7; V gene: TRBV5-6; clone size: .; CDR3 protein: CASSLALAPNEQYF; CDR3 DNA: TGTGCCAGCAGCTTGGCGCTAGCCCCGAACGAGCAGTACTTC
D gene: .; J gene: TRBJ1-5; V gene: TRBV15; clone size: .; CDR3 protein: CATSTHSGDQPQHF; CDR3 DNA: TGTGCCACCAGCACCCACAGCGGGGATCAGCCCCAGCATTTT
D gene: .; J gene: TRBJ2-2; V gene: TRBV5-1; clone size: .; CDR3 protein: CASSLRIGDRGTGELFF; CDR3 DNA: TGCGCCAGCAGCTTAAGGATCGGAGACAGAGGCACCGGGGAGCTGTTTTTT
D gene: TRBD1; J gene: TRBJ2-2; V gene: TRBV6-1; clone size: few; CDR3 protein: CASSEDGTANTGELFF; CDR3 DNA: TGTGCCAGCAGTGAAGACGGGACAGCGAACACCGGGGAGCTGTTTTTT
D gene: .; J gene: TRBJ2-1; V gene: TRBV4-2; clone size: .; CDR3 protein: CASSHGEHMFF; CDR3 DNA: TGTGCCAGCAGCCACGGGGAGCACATGTTCTTC
D gene: .; J gene: TRBJ2-1; V gene: TRBV13; clone size: .; CDR3 protein: CASSVGGGLKDNEQFF; CDR3 DNA: TGTGCCAGCAGCGTCGGGGGAGGACTCAAGGACAATGAGCAGTTCTTC
D gene: .; J gene: TRBJ2-1; V gene: TRBV28; clone size: .; CDR3 protein: CASSLGGEQFF; CDR3 DNA: TGTGCCAGCTCCCTTGGAGGTGAGCAGTTCTTC
D gene: .; J gene: TRBJ1-5; V gene: TRBV21-1; clone size: .; CDR3 protein: CASSVAQPQHF; CDR3 DNA: TGTGCCAGCAGCGTGGCTCAGCCCCAGCATTTT
D gene: .; J gene: TRBJ1-5; V gene: TRBV10-3; clone size: .; CDR3 protein: CAISRETGSQPQHF; CDR3 DNA: TGTGCCATCAGTCGCGAAACAGGGAGTCAGCCCCAGCATTTT
D gene: .; J gene: TRBJ2-3; V gene: TRBV29-1; clone size: .; CDR3 protein: CSVAAVVLGDTQYF; CDR3 DNA: TGCAGCGTTGCGGCGGTTGTCCTCGGGGATACGCAGTATTTT
D gene: TRBD1; J gene: TRBJ1-5; V gene: TRBV6-4; clone size: .; CDR3 protein: CASSDGTGGNQPQHF; CDR3 DNA: TGTGCCAGCAGTGACGGGACAGGGGGCAATCAGCCCCAGCATTTT
D gene: TRBD2; J gene: TRBJ2-1; V gene: TRBV29-1; clone size: .; CDR3 protein: CSVSSGRADNEQFF; CDR3 DNA: TGCAGCGTTTCTAGCGGGAGGGCCGACAATGAGCAGTTCTTC
D gene: .; J gene: TRBJ2-3; V gene: TRBV7-9; clone size: .; CDR3 protein: CASSLVAGSRTDTQYF; CDR3 DNA: TGTGCCAGCAGCTTAGTCGCGGGATCCCGGACAGATACGCAGTATTTT
D gene: .; J gene: TRBJ1-4; V gene: TRBV5-8; clone size: .; CDR3 protein: CASSLPNSNEKLFF; CDR3 DNA: TGTGCCAGCAGCTTGCCGAACTCGAATGAAAAACTGTTTTTT